Below, 3 T cell receptor beta chains from the same sample are listed, as sequenced in a study of identifying expanded T cells in peripheral blood. Produced via immunoSEQ multiplex PCR; TCRdb's table is partial and in-frame only. The table shows roughly 90,000 clones, with 70% to 90% occurring only once. Source material: blood. These receptors originate from a person between 18 and 70 years old in good health.

The chain links TRBV4-3 to TRBJ2-4; tentatively, D is TRBD1 or TRBD2 (5 bases each). The length of the CDR3 is 16 residues. V lost 0 bases, J lost 1 base, and 10 bases lay in between. CDR1 and CDR2 from the germline V gene are LGHNA and YSLEER. CDR3 coding DNA: TGCGCCAGCAGCCAAGATACTAGGGACGCCAAAAACATTCAGTACTTC. Residues: CASSQDTRDAKNIQYF.

The chain has TRBV11-2 and TRBJ2-3; tentatively, D is TRBD2 (6 bases). V was pared by 1 base and J by 4 bases, with 9 bases between. Germline CDR1 SGHAT, CDR2 FQNNGV. The CDR3 runs to 14 residues. CDR3 coding DNA: TGTGCCAGCAGCTTAGGGCTAGCGCCAGATACGCAGTATTTT. Translation gives CASSLGLAPDTQYF.

This chain joins TRBV7-9 and TRBJ2-1; D might be TRBD1 (5 bases). V lost 0 bases and J lost 8, with 8 bases in between. CDR1 and CDR2 from the germline V gene are SEHNR and FQNEAQ (reference sequence). The CDR3 totals 13 residues. DNA of the CDR3: TGTGCCAGCAGCTTAGCGCAAGGGGATGAGCAGTTCTTC. It specifies CASSLAQGDEQFF.